A selection of T cell receptor beta chains follows, all from one sample in a study of T cell clones after liver transplantation. Clones were read by immunoSEQ multiplex PCR, and TCRdb kept only the in-frame ones, dropping some. This table holds roughly 53,000 clones, about 70% found once. The specimen was CD4+ T cells from blood, collected at the 22-month timepoint. The source is a human patient who received a liver transplant. Some T cells may have come from the graft donor. CDR3s include the opening cysteine and the closing phenylalanine or tryptophan. D genes are given only for firm matches. Size is stated for part of the rows, as once, few or many counts, or as a class when the clone is expanded.

>TRBJ1-4|14|few|TRBV19|TRBD1
TGTGCCAGTAGTACCGGGACAGGGGAAGAAAAACTGTTTTTT
CASSTGTGEEKLFF
>TRBJ1-2|15|medium-sized|TRBV5-4|.
TGTGCCAGCAGCTCCCAGTATAGGGAGCCCCATGGCTACACCTTC
CASSSQYREPHGYTF
>TRBJ2-7|14|.|TRBV5-1|.
TGCGCCAGCAGCTTTGACAGGGAGGCCTCCGAGCAGTACTTC
CASSFDREASEQYF
>TRBJ1-1|12|.|TRBV19|.
TGTGCCAGTAGTAAGTCGGCAGGCGAAGCTTTCTTT
CASSKSAGEAFF
>TRBJ1-5|13|.|TRBV11-2|TRBD1
TGTGCCAGCAGCTCGCAGGGGGCTCAGCCCCAGCATTTT
CASSSQGAQPQHF
>TRBJ1-5|16|.|TRBV27|TRBD1
TGTGCCAGCAGTTTAAGCGGACAGGGAAAGAATCAGCCCCAGCATTTT
CASSLSGQGKNQPQHF
>TRBJ1-1|16|.|TRBV15|.
TGTGCCACCAGCGCGTCCGGGGGGATAATGAACACTGAAGCTTTCTTT
CATSASGGIMNTEAFF
>TRBJ2-7|15|.|TRBV30|TRBD1
TGTGCCTGGAGTGTCGGGACAGGGCTAACCTACGAGCAGTACTTC
CAWSVGTGLTYEQYF
>TRBJ2-7|16|once|TRBV7-6|TRBD2
TGTGCCAGCAGCTTAGTATCGGGGGGGGGCCCCTACGAGCAGTACTTC
CASSLVSGGGPYEQYF
>TRBJ2-3|16|.|TRBV27|.
TGTGCCAGCAGTCCAAAGGAGCGCAGAAGCACAGATACGCAGTATTTT
CASSPKERRSTDTQYF
>TRBJ1-3|17|.|TRBV23-1|TRBD1
TGCGCCAGCAGTCAACCGAGGACAGGCCGCTCTGGAAACACCATATATTTT
CASSQPRTGRSGNTIYF
>TRBJ2-2|14|.|TRBV11-3|TRBD2
TGTGCCAGCAGCCCTGGGACTAGAGCCGGGGAGCTGTTTTTT
CASSPGTRAGELFF
>TRBJ2-6|15|.|TRBV19|.
TGTGCCAGTAGTATAGGGACAGCTGGGGCCAACGTCCTGACTTTC
CASSIGTAGANVLTF
>TRBJ2-1|14|.|TRBV18|.
TGTGCCAGCTCACCATCCGCACCCTACAATGAGCAGTTCTTC
CASSPSAPYNEQFF
>TRBJ1-3|14|.|TRBV9|.
TGTGCCAGCAGCTCCCGGGCCGGGGGAAACACCATATATTTT
CASSSRAGGNTIYF
>TRBJ2-7|14|.|TRBV19|TRBD2
TGTGCCAGTAGTATGGGAGGGTCCTCCTACGAGCAGTACTTC
CASSMGGSSYEQYF
>TRBJ1-1|15|.|TRBV2|.
TGTGCCAGTCTCCCAGGGAGGGCCGAGAACACTGAAGCTTTCTTT
CASLPGRAENTEAFF
>TRBJ1-4|14|.|TRBV19|.
TGTGCCAGTAGTCCATCGTCCGGGACTGAAAAACTGTTTTTT
CASSPSSGTEKLFF
>TRBJ2-1|17|.|TRBV19|.
TGTGCCAGTAGTATGGTATTCGGCTGGAGCTCCTACAATGAGCAGTTCTTC
CASSMVFGWSSYNEQFF
>TRBJ1-4|16|.|TRBV5-1|TRBD1
TGCGCCAGCAGCAGCGGACAGGTCGGGGCTAATGAAAAACTGTTTTTT
CASSSGQVGANEKLFF
>TRBJ2-7|13|.|TRBV28|TRBD1
TGTGCCACCTTAGGGGACAGAGTATACGAGCAGTACTTC
CATLGDRVYEQYF
>TRBJ2-5|13|.|TRBV28|TRBD2
TGTGCCAGCAGCTCGACTAGCGGGACAAACCAGTACTTC
CASSSTSGTNQYF
>TRBJ1-2|13|.|TRBV6-1|.
TGTGCCAGCAGTACTTGGACAGATTATGGCTACACCTTC
CASSTWTDYGYTF
>TRBJ2-7|14|.|TRBV5-6|.
TGTGCCAGCAGCCTTGGAGGGGGCGGGTACGAGCAGTACTTC
CASSLGGGGYEQYF
>TRBJ2-7|13|.|TRBV2|.
TGTGCCAGCGGAGGACTGCGGACCTACGAGCAGTACTTC
CASGGLRTYEQYF
>TRBJ1-1|14|.|TRBV18|.
TGTGCCAGCTCACCAGGACAGATAAACACTGAAGCTTTCTTT
CASSPGQINTEAFF
>TRBJ2-1|14|once|TRBV28|TRBD1
TGTGCCAGCAGTACGGGACAGGTAAACAATGAGCAGTTCTTC
CASSTGQVNNEQFF
>TRBJ1-2|14|.|TRBV6-1|.
TGTGCCAGCAGTGAAGTAGGGCTCCACTATGGCTACACCTTC
CASSEVGLHYGYTF
>TRBJ1-6|14|.|TRBV7-9|.
TGTGCCAGCAGCTTACCCCGGAATAATTCACCCCTCCACTTT
CASSLPRNNSPLHF
>TRBJ1-4|15|.|TRBV28|TRBD1
TGTGCCAGCAGCCGGGAGACGACAGGGTTCGAGAAACTGTTTTTT
CASSRETTGFEKLFF
>TRBJ1-5|17|few|TRBV18|TRBD1
TGTGCCAGCTCGCCCGACAGGGGCGGAGGACGCAATCAGCCCCAGCATTTT
CASSPDRGGGRNQPQHF
>TRBJ1-4|16|.|TRBV28|TRBD1
TGTGCCAGCAGTTTTATGACAGGGGTTGAACTTGAAAAACTGTTTTTT
CASSFMTGVELEKLFF
>TRBJ1-2|14|.|TRBV6-6|.
TGTGCCAGCAGTTACACACAGGGATTCTATGGCTACACCTTC
CASSYTQGFYGYTF
>TRBJ2-3|14|once|TRBV2|.
TGTGCCAGCAGTTGGGCAGCGTTCAAGTCTACGCAGTATTTT
CASSWAAFKSTQYF
>TRBJ2-3|14|.|TRBV19|.
TGTGCCAGTACCCAGTCCCCCGGCACAGATACGCAGTATTTT
CASTQSPGTDTQYF
>TRBJ1-1|15|.|TRBV18|TRBD1
TGTGCCAGCTCACCCGGCACCGACAGGGACACTGAAGCTTTCTTT
CASSPGTDRDTEAFF
>TRBJ1-2|14|.|TRBV2|.
TGTGCCAGCAGTGATTCCGGATCTAACTATGGCTACACCTTC
CASSDSGSNYGYTF
>TRBJ2-2|15|.|TRBV7-9|.
TGTGCCAGCAGCCTTGGGGACCGTAACACCGGGGAGCTGTTTTTT
CASSLGDRNTGELFF
>TRBJ1-1|12|.|TRBV30|.
TGTGCCTGGATGGGCAGGGGAACTGAAGCTTTCTTT
CAWMGRGTEAFF
>TRBJ2-7|15|.|TRBV5-6|TRBD2
TGTGCCAGCAGCTTCTCACTAGCGGGGGGCTACGAGCAGTACTTC
CASSFSLAGGYEQYF
>TRBJ2-7|15|.|TRBV6-6|.
TGTGCCAGCAGTTACTCGAGGCCGGGAGCCTACGAGCAGTACTTC
CASSYSRPGAYEQYF
>TRBJ2-7|17|.|TRBV4-1|.
TGCGCCAGCAGCAGCAGGGTAGGGCTCGGATTGTTCTACGAGCAGTACTTC
CASSSRVGLGLFYEQYF
>TRBJ1-3|15|.|TRBV30|.
TGTGCCTGGAGTGAGACAGGCTCCTCTGGAAACACCATATATTTT
CAWSETGSSGNTIYF
>TRBJ1-1|13|.|TRBV6-5|TRBD1
TGTGCCAGCAGGTACAGGGGGCTGGCGGTAGCTTTCTTT
CASRYRGLAVAFF
>TRBJ1-5|16|few|TRBV4-1|.
TGCGCCAGCAGCCATGGGACGCACAATAGCAATCAGCCCCAGCATTTT
CASSHGTHNSNQPQHF
>TRBJ2-3|14|.|TRBV9|.
TGTGCCAGCAGCGTAGGGACTAGCACAGATACGCAGTATTTT
CASSVGTSTDTQYF
>TRBJ2-6|18|.|TRBV19|TRBD1
TGTGCCACCACCCCGAGGGGGGACAGGGGGGTTGGGGCCAACGTCCTGACTTTC
CATTPRGDRGVGANVLTF
>TRBJ2-7|17|.|TRBV7-9|.
TGTGCCGGCAGCAGACGTAACAGGGAAGGCCTTTTCCACGAGCAGTACTTC
CAGSRRNREGLFHEQYF
>TRBJ1-2|12|.|TRBV28|.
TGTGCCACCGAAAGGGGGAACTATGGCTACACCTTC
CATERGNYGYTF
>TRBJ1-3|14|.|TRBV7-2|.
TGTGCCAGCAGCCCTACCTTCTCTGGAAACACCATATATTTT
CASSPTFSGNTIYF
>TRBJ1-5|15|few|TRBV30|.
TGTGCCTGGAGTGTAACGGACGGTAGCAATCAGCCCCAGCATTTT
CAWSVTDGSNQPQHF
>TRBJ2-3|15|.|TRBV9|.
TGTGCCAGCAGCGTAGGGTCCCAGCCCACAGATACGCAGTATTTT
CASSVGSQPTDTQYF
>TRBJ1-1|13|.|TRBV6-6|.
TGTGCCAGCAGTTACGGGGGCTACACTGAAGCTTTCTTT
CASSYGGYTEAFF
>TRBJ2-3|14|.|TRBV18|.
TGTGCCAGCTCACTATCGACAGGCACAGATACGCAGTATTTT
CASSLSTGTDTQYF
>TRBJ2-3|14|.|TRBV18|.
TGTGCCAGCTCACCAGGGCAGAGCACAGATACGCAGTATTTT
CASSPGQSTDTQYF
>TRBJ2-3|15|.|TRBV5-4|TRBD1
TGTGCCAGCAGCCAAGGGACAGGGGGGACAGATACGCAGTATTTT
CASSQGTGGTDTQYF
>TRBJ2-4|16|.|TRBV6-5|TRBD1
TGTGCCAGCAGTTACCGGGACAGGCCAAACCAAAACATTCAGTACTTC
CASSYRDRPNQNIQYF
>TRBJ2-5|13|.|TRBV11-2|TRBD1
TGTGCCAGCAGCTCACAGGGGCAAGAGACCCAGTACTTC
CASSSQGQETQYF